Presented here are 10 T cell receptor beta chains from one specimen sequenced in a study of regulatory T cells in long-lasting Graves disease. According to the study, TCR beta libraries were built with iRepertoire HTBI primers and CDR3-region Arm-PCR. TCRdb used MiXCR to reprocess the multiplex PCR reads, holding one entry per CDR3 protein. The table includes 400,000 to 500,000 distinct CDR3 sequences, approximately 22% detected once. Time point reported: persistent/refractory GD, antithyroid drugs over 5 years with positive TRAb. The TCR library was prepared using RNA isolated from PBMCs. The material sequenced was peripheral blood mononuclear cells (PBMCs), taken when the disease was refractory, from a patient treated with antithyroid drugs. Receptors originate from a female donor with Graves disease.

A remark on this clonotype: A read error may explain this, as a much larger clone is one base away. The chain recombines TRBV27 with TRBJ2-5, with 12 bases aligning to TRBD2. V dropped 1 base and J dropped 4; count of bases not matched to a gene: 4. Germline V gene data show CDR1 as MNHEY and CDR2 as SMNVEV (reference sequence). The CDR3 is 16 amino acids. Here the CDR3 DNA reads TGTGCCAGCAGTTTATTGACTAGCGGGGGCCGAGAGACCCAGTACTTC. This codes for CASSLLTSGGRETQYF.

The genes are TRBV20-1 and TRBJ2-2; D remains unclear. CDR3 size: 12 residues. Trimming left V 3 bases short and J 6 bases short, with 8 bases between. Germline loops: CDR1 DFQATT, CDR2 SNEGSKA (reference sequence). Written as DNA, the CDR3 is TGCAGTGCTAGCCCTAGTCCCGGGGAGCTGTTTTTT. Protein sequence: CSASPSPGELFF.

The chain recombines TRBV6-1 with TRBJ2-4, with 10 bases aligning to TRBD1. The trim removed 7 bases at V and 8 bases at J, leaving 14 bases unmatched. The CDR3 covers 16 residues. CDR1 MNHNS and CDR2 SASEGT come from the germline V gene. The CDR3 nucleotides are TGTGCCAGCACCTTCGACGAGACAGGGGGCAGAGACATTCAGTACTTC. It translates to CASTFDETGGRDIQYF.

This clonotype was counted many times. The chain recombines TRBV2 with TRBJ1-6; D gene ambiguous. With 6 bases removed from V and 10 bases from J, the gap between germline ends came to 10 bases. The V gene's germline CDR1 is SNHLY and CDR2 FYNNEI. There are 12 residues in the CDR3. The CDR3 DNA follows: TGTGCCAGCAGCAAAATGGGGTCACCCCTCCACTTT. It specifies CASSKMGSPLHF.

This clonotype came up a few times. The chain joins TRBV11-1 to TRBJ2-1; D not certain. This CDR3 has 15 amino acids. The germline V and J ends were trimmed by 1 base and 7 bases, with 14 bases remaining between them. Germline V gene data show CDR1 as SGHAT and CDR2 as FQDESV (reference sequence). CDR3 sequence reads: CASSLEVGRLNEQFF. CDR3 DNA sequence: TGTGCCAGCAGCTTAGAGGTTGGCAGGCTTAATGAGCAGTTCTTC.

This clonotype was counted only a few times. The chain uses TRBV28 and TRBJ2-2; TRBD2 agrees at 9 bases. The CDR3 totals 19 residues. Germline V gene lookup returns CDR1 MDHEN and CDR2 SYDVKM. With 2 bases clipped from V and 4 bases from J, the junction kept 14 bases outside the gene matches. The DNA of the CDR3 is TGTGCCAGCAGTTTAACTTACGGGTTTAGCGGGAGTTCCACCGGGGAGCTGTTTTTT. Its translation is CASSLTYGFSGSSTGELFF.

In regard to this clonotype: A single base separates this from a much larger clone, so it may be a read error. The chain is built from TRBV5-6 and TRBJ1-2; D perhaps matches TRBD1 (5 bases). CDR3 length: 11 residues. In germline, CDR1 is SGHDT, CDR2 YYEEEE. The CDR3 loop reads CASSRIRGYIF. CDR3 nucleotide sequence: TGTGCCAGCAGCCGGATCCGGGGCTACATCTTC. Based on the CDR3 plus reference TRBV5-6 and TRBJ1-2, the full variable domain is DAGVTQSPTHLIKTRGQQVTLRCSPKSGHDTVSWYQQALGQGPQFIFQYYEEEERQRGNFPDRFSGHQFPNYSSELNVNALLLGDSALYLCASSRIRGYIFGSGTRLTVV.

Only a few counts were recorded for this clonotype. The V gene is TRBV28, the J gene TRBJ1-2; D not resolved. CDR3 length: 15 amino acids. Between the trimmed V and J ends, which lost 8 bases and 4 bases, there was a span of 20 bases. The germline CDR1 and CDR2 sequences are MDHEN and SYDVKM. DNA of the CDR3: TGTGCCAGCCAAGAAGCAGGCTTTACCGTCTATGGCTACACCTTC. It yields the protein CASQEAGFTVYGYTF.

The rearrangement uses TRBV12-3 or TRBV12-4 and TRBJ2-7; D perhaps matches TRBD1 (5 bases). Trimming removed 5 bases from V and 3 bases from J, with 14 bases in between. The CDR3 loop spans 14 amino acids. The CDR3 nucleotides read TGTGCCAGCAGTCCCTTAGGGGTAGACTACGAGCAGTACTTC. Its translation is CASSPLGVDYEQYF.

A few counts support this clonotype. The chain recombines TRBV5-1 with TRBJ1-2; 7 bases agree with TRBD1. Germline V lookup: CDR1 SGHRS, CDR2 YFSETQ. V shed 4 bases and J 4 bases; nucleotides not matched to a gene: 10. This CDR3 has 15 amino acids. CDR3 sequence reads: CASSPTGVGSYGYTF. CDR3 in DNA: TGCGCCAGCAGCCCAACAGGGGTTGGTAGCTATGGCTACACCTTC.